This passage covers 6 T cell receptor beta chains from one sample sequenced in a study of T-cell memory formation after mild COVID-19 (dated by TCRdb to 2020 to 2022). Receptor libraries were prepared by 5' RACE. The instrument given in TCRdb is Illumina NovaSeq 6000. TCRdb reanalyzed the raw reads on its own, using fastp at Q25 for trimming and MiXCR for clone calling, and kept in-frame beta chains. CDR3 protein sequences are deduplicated, and each keeps its most common genes and DNA. The sample records 200,000 to 300,000 distinct CDR3 sequences, approximately 15% of which are singletons. The ten largest clones take up 22% of the sample. The sample taken for sequencing was PBMCs or a T cell subset sorted from them (not recorded which). These TCRs come from a man aged 18 to 30 who had mild COVID-19 (a few samples of this study predate the infection). The sample titles of this study are shuffled in the database, so cell type and time point are left out; the donor was told from shared clones.

The V call is TRBV19, the J call TRBJ1-1; the D is unclear. This CDR3 spans 14 amino acids. V lost 9 bases, J lost 0 bases, and 14 bases lay in between. Germline V gene lookup returns CDR1 LNHDA and CDR2 SQIVND (reference sequence). DNA for the CDR3: TGTGCCAGCGGCGCGGGGAGGATGAACACTGAAGCTTTCTTT. Translated: CASGAGRMNTEAFF.

This clonotype was seen more than once but under ten times. This chain joins TRBV29-1 and TRBJ2-3; D is ambiguous. Germline V gene sequence: CDR1 SQVTM, CDR2 ANQGSEA. The V end was cut by 4 bases, the J end by 1 base, with 9 bases between. The CDR3 is 13 residues long. The CDR3 region has the DNA TGCAGCGTTGGTTTCACAGGCACAGATACGCAGTATTTT. It specifies CSVGFTGTDTQYF.

This clonotype was observed a few times. The chain has TRBV15 and TRBJ1-1; D not certain. V was pared by 0 bases and J by 1 base, with 9 bases between. The CDR3 runs to 15 residues. In germline, CDR1 is LNHNV, CDR2 YYDKDF (reference sequence). For the CDR3, the DNA is TGTGCCACCAGCAGAGAGCTAATCGGGAACACTGAAGCTTTCTTT. Translating gives CATSRELIGNTEAFF.

Notes on this clonotype: The junction shows a germline mismatch at one end, possibly a read error. This chain links TRBV7-2 with TRBJ2-5; 7 bases match TRBD2. Germline V gene sequence: CDR1 SGHTA, CDR2 FQGNSA. The CDR3 extends over 17 amino acids. CDR3 nucleotide sequence: TGTGCAAGCAGCCTGGCGCTGGGGGGACTATACCAAGAGACCCAGTACTTC. Translation: CASSLALGGLYQETQYF.

This clonotype was detected many times. The rearrangement joins TRBV3-1 to TRBJ1-3; D is uncertain. V dropped 0 bases and J dropped 3 bases, with 6 bases sitting between them. The CDR3 totals 14 residues. CDR1 and CDR2 (germline): LGHDT, YNNKEL (reference sequence). The CDR3 DNA is TGTGCCAGCAGCCAAGAAACGATTGGAAACACCATATATTTT. This sequence encodes CASSQETIGNTIYF.

This clonotype occurred a few times. The chain carries TRBV25-1 and TRBJ2-7; D gene unclear. CDR1 is MGHDK and CDR2 is SYGVNS in the germline V gene. The CDR3 length is 13 residues. Trimming shortened V by 2 bases and J by 6 bases, and 11 bases separated the two germline ends. CDR3 coding DNA: TGTGCCAGCAGTGAACGATGGATGGGCGAGCAGTACTTC. Encoded protein: CASSERWMGEQYF.